This T cell receptor (beta chain) was recovered during a study of blood T cell repertoires in COVID-19. Study as a whole: PBMCs, B-cell-depleted T cells, or T cells provided the cDNA or gDNA that made up the material.

Data came from immunoSEQ multiplex PCR; TCRdb stores just in-frame clones and leaves some out. The table lists some 230,000 clones, more than 75% of them singletons, with approximately 2.6% in the top ten. Trimming at V came to 6 bases and at J to 0 bases, leaving 9 bases not matched to a gene. Germline loops: CDR1 SNHLY, CDR2 FYNNEI. The CDR3 covers 17 residues. Sequenced sample: peripheral blood. V is TRBV2 and J is TRBJ1-3; 9 positions match TRBD1. This sequence originates from a man aged 45 to 65 who had recovered from COVID-19. The CDR3 reads CASSGTGLLNSGNTIYF. The CDR3 DNA reads as TGTGCCAGCAGCGGGACAGGGCTCCTCAACTCTGGAAACACCATATATTTT.